The 10 T cell receptor beta chains in this list originate from one sample, sequenced in a study of cytomegalovirus exposure and HLA in healthy donors. The PCR made use of 60 Vbeta and 13 Jbeta primers. Profiled with immunoSEQ multiplex PCR; TCRdb holds only in-frame clones, not every one. The sample has tens of thousands of clones; roughly two thirds are singletons. The sample comprised PBMCs. The receptor source for this set is a woman aged 45-59 years in good health and CMV-seropositive.

A few counts support this clone. This chain connects TRBV7-6 to TRBJ1-1; 8 bases agree with TRBD1. Per germline, CDR1 SGHVS and CDR2 FNYEAQ. The CDR3 runs to 15 residues. V was pared by 5 bases and J by 3 bases, with 8 bases of the junction left unmatched. The CDR3 region has the DNA TGTGCCAGCAGCCCCTGGACAGGGCAGGACACTGAAGCTTTCTTT. The encoded protein is CASSPWTGQDTEAFF.

A word on this clone: Other DNA variants within this sample encode the same CDR3. The rearrangement links TRBV5-1 to TRBJ1-5; D gene unclear. The germline gives CDR1 SGHRS, CDR2 YFSETQ. V was shortened by 0 bases and J by 7 bases, with 11 bases between the two germline ends. This CDR3 contains 14 residues. CDR3 sequence reads: CASSLEAGRQPQHF. As DNA, the CDR3 is TGCGCCAGCAGCTTGGAGGCAGGCAGGCAGCCCCAGCATTTT.

The rearrangement joins TRBV18 to TRBJ2-7; D uncertain. There are 15 residues in the CDR3. Germline lookup yields CDR1 KGHSH and CDR2 LQKENI. Deletions cut 3 bases from V and 2 bases from J, with 14 bases between. This CDR3 reads CASSPTSDGAYEQYF. The CDR3 DNA reads TGTGCCAGCTCACCTACTTCTGACGGAGCCTACGAGCAGTACTTC.

The chain uses TRBV18 and TRBJ2-7, with 9 bases that match TRBD1. The CDR3 is 14 amino acids. Trimming at V came to 3 bases and at J to 2 bases, leaving 2 bases not matched to a gene. Germline V gene lookup returns CDR1 KGHSH and CDR2 LQKENI. CDR3 sequence (DNA): TGTGCCAGCTCACCCGGGACAGGGCCCTACGAGCAGTACGTC. Translating it yields CASSPGTGPYEQYV.

The chain has TRBV4-1 and TRBJ2-7, with 8 positions matching TRBD2. Germline V gene sequence: CDR1 MGHRA, CDR2 YSYEKL. Unmatched junction bases numbered 10, after V lost 4 bases and J lost 2 bases. The CDR3 is 16 residues long. The CDR3 spells CASSREPGTRPYEQYF. The CDR3, as DNA: TGCGCCAGCAGCCGAGAACCCGGGACTAGACCCTACGAGCAGTACTTC.

As for this clone: One end of the junction does not line up with germline, which may come from a read error. This rearrangement joins TRBV7-3 to TRBJ1-3, with TRBD1 matching over 7 bases. This CDR3 has 15 residues. Germline V gene sequence: CDR1 SGHTA, CDR2 FQGTGA. The CDR3 region has the DNA TGTTCCAGCAGCACACAGGGGCTGGGGGAAAACACCATATATTTT. It encodes CSSSTQGLGENTIYF.

This sequence joins TRBV23-1 and TRBJ2-2; 7 nucleotides match TRBD1. TRBV23-1 is given ORF status, its function remaining uncertain. The junction had 9 bases not matched to a gene; V was cut back by 0 bases and J by 5 bases. CDR3 length: 17 amino acids. CDR3 DNA sequence: TGCGCCAGCAGTCAATCGGGTAGGGGGCGCGATACCGGGGAGCTGTTTTTT. Translated, it gives CASSQSGRGRDTGELFF.

By sample fraction, this clone is medium-sized. The chain is built from TRBV11-2 and TRBJ1-1, with D unclear. V dropped 4 bases and J dropped 7 bases, with 13 bases sitting between them. Germline V gene sequence: CDR1 SGHAT, CDR2 FQNNGV. The CDR3 is 13 residues long. The CDR3 DNA reads as TGTGCCAGCAGCTCCCCAAATCAGATTGAAGCTTTCTTT. Translated: CASSSPNQIEAFF. Combining the CDR3 with reference TRBV11-2 and TRBJ1-1 gives the whole variable domain EAGVAQSPRYKIIEKRQSVAFWCNPISGHATLYWYQQILGQGPKLLIQFQNNGVVDDSQLPKDRFSAERLKGVDSTLKIQPAKLEDSAVYLCASSSPNQIEAFFGQGTRLTVV.

Only a few counts were recorded for this clone. The gene calls are TRBV19 and TRBJ1-1; a possible D gene is TRBD1 (5 bases). This CDR3 is 12 amino acids long. The germline V gene has CDR1 LNHDA and CDR2 SQIVND (reference sequence). Trimming pared 7 bases from V and 5 bases from J, leaving 11 bases between. CDR3 sequence: CASTNGGTEAFF. DNA of the CDR3: TGTGCCAGTACCAACGGGGGAACTGAAGCTTTCTTT.

This chain uses TRBV5-1 with TRBJ1-2; TRBD1 is a possible D gene (5 bases). V lost 2 bases and J lost 6, with 11 bases in between. CDR3 length equals 13 residues. Germline CDR1 SGHRS, CDR2 YFSETQ. In DNA form, the CDR3 reads TGCGCCAGCAGCTTCGGGGGGTTAGATGGCTACACCTTC. Its translation: CASSFGGLDGYTF.